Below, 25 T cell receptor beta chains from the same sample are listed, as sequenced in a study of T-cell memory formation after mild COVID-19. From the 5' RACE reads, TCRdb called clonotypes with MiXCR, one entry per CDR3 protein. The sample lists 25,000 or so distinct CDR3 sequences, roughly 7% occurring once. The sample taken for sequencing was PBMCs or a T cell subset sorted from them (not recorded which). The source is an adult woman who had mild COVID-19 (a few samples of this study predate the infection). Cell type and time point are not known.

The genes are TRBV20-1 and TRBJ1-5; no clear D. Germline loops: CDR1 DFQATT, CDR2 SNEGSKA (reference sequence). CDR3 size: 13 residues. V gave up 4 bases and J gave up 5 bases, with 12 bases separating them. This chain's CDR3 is CSAKPDGDQPQHF. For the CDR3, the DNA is TGCAGTGCTAAACCGGACGGAGATCAGCCCCAGCATTTT.

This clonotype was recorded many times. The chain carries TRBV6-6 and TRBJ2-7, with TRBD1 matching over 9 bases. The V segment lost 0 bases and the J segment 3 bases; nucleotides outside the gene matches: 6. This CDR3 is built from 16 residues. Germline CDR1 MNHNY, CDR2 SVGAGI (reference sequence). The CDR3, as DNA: TGTGCCAGCAGTTACTCTTGGGACAGGGACTACTACGAGCAGTACTTC. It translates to CASSYSWDRDYYEQYF.

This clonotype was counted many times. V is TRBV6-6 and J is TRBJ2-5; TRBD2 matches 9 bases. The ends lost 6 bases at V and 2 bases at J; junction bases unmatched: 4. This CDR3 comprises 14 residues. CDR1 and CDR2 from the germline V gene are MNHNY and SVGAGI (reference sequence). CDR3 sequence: CASSRLAVQETQYF. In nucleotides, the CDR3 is TGTGCCAGCAGCCGACTAGCGGTACAAGAGACCCAGTACTTC.

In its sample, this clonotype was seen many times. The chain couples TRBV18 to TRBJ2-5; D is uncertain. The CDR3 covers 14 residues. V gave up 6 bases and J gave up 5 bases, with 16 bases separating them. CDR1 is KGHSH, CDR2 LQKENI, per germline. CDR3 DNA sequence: TGTGCCAGCTCTCCCCGACGGGCGTCCGAGACCCAGTACTTC. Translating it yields CASSPRRASETQYF.

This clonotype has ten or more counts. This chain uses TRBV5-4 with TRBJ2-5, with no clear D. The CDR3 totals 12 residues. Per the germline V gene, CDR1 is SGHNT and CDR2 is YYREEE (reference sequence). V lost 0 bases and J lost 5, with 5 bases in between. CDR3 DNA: TGTGCCAGCAGCTTGGGCCTCGAGACCCAGTACTTC. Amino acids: CASSLGLETQYF.

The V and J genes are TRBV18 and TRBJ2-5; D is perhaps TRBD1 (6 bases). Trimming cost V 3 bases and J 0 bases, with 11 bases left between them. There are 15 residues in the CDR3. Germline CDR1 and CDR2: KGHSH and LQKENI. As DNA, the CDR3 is TGTGCCAGCTCACCTACGCAGGGGTACCAAGAGACCCAGTACTTC. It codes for CASSPTQGYQETQYF.

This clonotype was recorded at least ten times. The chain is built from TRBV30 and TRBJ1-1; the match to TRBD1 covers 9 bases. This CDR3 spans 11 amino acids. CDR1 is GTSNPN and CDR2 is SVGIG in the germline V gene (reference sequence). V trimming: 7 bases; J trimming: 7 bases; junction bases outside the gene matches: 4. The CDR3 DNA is TGTGCCTCACGACAGGGGGGTGAAGCTTTCTTT. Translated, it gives CASRQGGEAFF. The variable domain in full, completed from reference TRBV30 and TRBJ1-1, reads SQTIHQWPATLVQPVGSPLSLECTVEGTSNPNLYWYRQAAGRGLQLLFYSVGIGQISSEVPQNLSASRPQDRQFILSSKKLLLSDSGFYLCASRQGGEAFFGQGTRLTVV.

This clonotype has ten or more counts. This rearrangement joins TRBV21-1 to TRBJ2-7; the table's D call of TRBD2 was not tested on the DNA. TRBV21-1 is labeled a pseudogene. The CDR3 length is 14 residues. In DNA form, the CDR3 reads TGTGCCATCTCTTTGACCACCTCCACGGACGAGCAGTACTTC. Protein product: CAISLTTSTDEQYF.

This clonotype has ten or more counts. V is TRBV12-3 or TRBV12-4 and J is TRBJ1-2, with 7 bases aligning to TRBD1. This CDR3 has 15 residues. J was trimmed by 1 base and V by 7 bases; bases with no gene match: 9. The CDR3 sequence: CASTLRGQLNYGYTF. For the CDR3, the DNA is TGTGCCAGCACCCTGCGGGGACAGCTTAACTATGGCTACACCTTC.

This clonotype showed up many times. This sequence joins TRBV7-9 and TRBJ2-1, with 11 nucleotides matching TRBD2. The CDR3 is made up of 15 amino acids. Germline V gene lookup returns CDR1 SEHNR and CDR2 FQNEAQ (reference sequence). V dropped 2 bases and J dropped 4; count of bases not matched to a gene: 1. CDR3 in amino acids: CASSLTSGGYNEQFF. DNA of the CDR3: TGTGCCAGCAGCTTAACTAGCGGGGGTTACAATGAGCAGTTCTTC. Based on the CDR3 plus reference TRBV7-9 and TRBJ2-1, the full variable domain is DTGVSQNPRHKITKRGQNVTFRCDPISEHNRLYWYRQTLGQGPEFLTYFQNEAQLEKSRLLSDRFSAERPKGSFSTLEIQRTEQGDSAMYLCASSLTSGGYNEQFFGPGTRLTVL.

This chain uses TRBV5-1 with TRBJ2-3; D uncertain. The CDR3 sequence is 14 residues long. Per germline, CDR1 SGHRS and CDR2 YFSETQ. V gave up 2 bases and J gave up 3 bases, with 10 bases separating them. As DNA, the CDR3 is TGCGCCAGCAGCTTAGGGCTGAGAACAGATACGCAGTATTTT. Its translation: CASSLGLRTDTQYF. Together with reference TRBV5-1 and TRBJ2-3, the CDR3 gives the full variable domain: KAGVTQTPRYLIKTRGQQVTLSCSPISGHRSVSWYQQTPGQGLQFLFEYFSETQRNKGNFPGRFSGRQFSNSRSEMNVSTLELGDSALYLCASSLGLRTDTQYFGPGTRLTVL.

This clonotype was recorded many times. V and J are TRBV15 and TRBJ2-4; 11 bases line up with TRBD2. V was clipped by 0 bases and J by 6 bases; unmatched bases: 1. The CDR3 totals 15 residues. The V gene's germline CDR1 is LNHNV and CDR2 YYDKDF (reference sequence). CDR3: CATSREGLAVNIQYF. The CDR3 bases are TGTGCCACCAGCAGAGAGGGACTAGCGGTAAACATTCAGTACTTC.

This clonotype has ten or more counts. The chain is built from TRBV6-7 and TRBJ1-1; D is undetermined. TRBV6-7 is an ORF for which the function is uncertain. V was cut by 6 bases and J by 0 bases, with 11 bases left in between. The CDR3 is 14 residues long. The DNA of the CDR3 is TGTGCCAGCAGGGAGAGACCGGTGAACACTGAAGCTTTCTTT. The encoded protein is CASRERPVNTEAFF.

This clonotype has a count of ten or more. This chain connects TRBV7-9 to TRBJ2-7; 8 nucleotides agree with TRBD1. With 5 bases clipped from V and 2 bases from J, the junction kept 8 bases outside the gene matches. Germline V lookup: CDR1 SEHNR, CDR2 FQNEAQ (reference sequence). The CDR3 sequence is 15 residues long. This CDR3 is CASSPTGTGAYEQYF. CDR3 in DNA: TGTGCCAGCAGCCCAACCGGGACAGGAGCCTACGAGCAGTACTTC.

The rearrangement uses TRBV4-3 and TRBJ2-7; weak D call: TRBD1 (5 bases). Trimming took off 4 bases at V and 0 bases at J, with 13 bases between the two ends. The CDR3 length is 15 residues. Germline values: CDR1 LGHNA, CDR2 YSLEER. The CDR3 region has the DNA TGCGCCAGCAGCCTGGGTTATCAGGGCTCCTACGAGCAGTACTTC. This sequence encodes CASSLGYQGSYEQYF.

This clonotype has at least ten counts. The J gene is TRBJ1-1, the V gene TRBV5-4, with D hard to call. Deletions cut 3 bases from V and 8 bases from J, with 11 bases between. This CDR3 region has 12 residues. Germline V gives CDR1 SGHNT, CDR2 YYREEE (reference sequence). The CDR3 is CASSSTADEAFF. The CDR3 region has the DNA TGTGCCAGCAGCTCCACGGCCGACGAAGCTTTCTTT. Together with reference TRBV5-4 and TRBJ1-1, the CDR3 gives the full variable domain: ETGVTQSPTHLIKTRGQQVTLRCSSQSGHNTVSWYQQALGQGPQFIFQYYREEENGRGNFPPRFSGLQFPNYSSELNVNALELDDSALYLCASSSTADEAFFGQGTRLTVV.

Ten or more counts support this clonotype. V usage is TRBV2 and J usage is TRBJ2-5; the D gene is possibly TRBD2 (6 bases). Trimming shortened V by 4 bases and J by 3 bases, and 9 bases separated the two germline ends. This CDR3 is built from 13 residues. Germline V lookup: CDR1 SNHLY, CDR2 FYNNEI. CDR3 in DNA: TGTGCCAGCAGTGGGGACTCGAAAGAGACCCAGTACTTC. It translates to CASSGDSKETQYF.

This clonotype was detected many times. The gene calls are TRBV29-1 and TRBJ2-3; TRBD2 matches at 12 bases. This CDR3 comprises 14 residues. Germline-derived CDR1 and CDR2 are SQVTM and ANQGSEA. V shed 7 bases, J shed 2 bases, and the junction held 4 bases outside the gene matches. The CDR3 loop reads CSGLAGGATDTQYF. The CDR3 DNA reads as TGCAGCGGGCTAGCGGGAGGGGCCACAGATACGCAGTATTTT.

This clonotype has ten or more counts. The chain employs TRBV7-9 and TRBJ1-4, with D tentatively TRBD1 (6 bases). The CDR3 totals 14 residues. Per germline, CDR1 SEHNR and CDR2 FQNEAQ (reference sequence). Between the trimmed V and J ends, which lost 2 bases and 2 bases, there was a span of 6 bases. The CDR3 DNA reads TGTGCCAGCAGCTTAAGGGGGACTAATGAAAAACTGTTTTTT. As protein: CASSLRGTNEKLFF.

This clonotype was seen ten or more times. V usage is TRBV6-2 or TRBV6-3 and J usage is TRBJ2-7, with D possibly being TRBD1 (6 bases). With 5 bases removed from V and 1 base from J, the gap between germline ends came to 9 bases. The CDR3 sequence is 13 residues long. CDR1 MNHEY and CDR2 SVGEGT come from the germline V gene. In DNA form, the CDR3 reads TGTGCCAGCAGTACAGGGTTGTCCTACGAGCAGTACTTC. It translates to CASSTGLSYEQYF.

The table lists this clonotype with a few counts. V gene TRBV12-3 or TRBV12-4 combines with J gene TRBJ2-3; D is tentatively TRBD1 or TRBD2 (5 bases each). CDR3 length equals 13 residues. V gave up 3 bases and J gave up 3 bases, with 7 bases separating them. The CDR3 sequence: CASSFEGTDTQYF. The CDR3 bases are TGTGCCAGCAGTTTCGAGGGGACAGATACGCAGTATTTT.

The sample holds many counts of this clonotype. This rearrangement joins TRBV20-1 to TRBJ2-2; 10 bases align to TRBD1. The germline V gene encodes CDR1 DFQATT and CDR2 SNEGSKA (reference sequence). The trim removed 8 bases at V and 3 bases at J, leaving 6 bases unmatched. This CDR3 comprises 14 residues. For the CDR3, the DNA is TGCAGTAGTAAGACAGGGGGCGACACCGGGGAGCTGTTTTTT. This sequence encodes CSSKTGGDTGELFF.

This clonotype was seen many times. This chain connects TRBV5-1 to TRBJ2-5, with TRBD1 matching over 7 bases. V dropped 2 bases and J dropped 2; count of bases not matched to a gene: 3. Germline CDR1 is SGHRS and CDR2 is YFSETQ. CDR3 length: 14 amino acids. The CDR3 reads CASSFGQEQETQYF. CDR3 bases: TGCGCCAGCAGCTTCGGACAGGAACAAGAGACCCAGTACTTC.

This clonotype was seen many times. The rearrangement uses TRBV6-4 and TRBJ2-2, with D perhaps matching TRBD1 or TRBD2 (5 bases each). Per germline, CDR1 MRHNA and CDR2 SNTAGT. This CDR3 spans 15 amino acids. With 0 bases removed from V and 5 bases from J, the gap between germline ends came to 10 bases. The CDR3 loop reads CASSDSIGATGELFF. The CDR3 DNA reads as TGTGCCAGCAGTGACTCAATCGGGGCGACCGGGGAGCTGTTTTTT.

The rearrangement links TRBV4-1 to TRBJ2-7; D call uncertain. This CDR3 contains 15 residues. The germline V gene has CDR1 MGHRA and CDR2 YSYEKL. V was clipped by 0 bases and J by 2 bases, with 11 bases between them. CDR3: CASSQEVVQAYEQYF. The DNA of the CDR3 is TGCGCCAGCAGCCAAGAAGTGGTGCAGGCCTACGAGCAGTACTTC.